This TCR beta chain was captured by sequencing in a study of blood T cells in healthy people across ages. A sample-barcoded 5' primer and a J-beta primer mix were used in a second PCR of roughly 6 to 11 cycles. CDR3-containing paired-end reads numbering at least 2.5 million came from each sample. From the 5' RACE reads, TCRdb called clonotypes with MiXCR, one entry per CDR3 protein. The sample yields around 2 million distinct CDR3 sequences, approximately 40% seen once. V was shortened by 6 bases and J by 5 bases, with 13 bases between the two germline ends. CDR1 is DFQATT and CDR2 is SNEGSKA in the germline V gene (reference sequence). This CDR3 region has 12 residues.

Sequenced sample: blood. This TCR came from a human donor in good health. V usage is TRBV20-1 and J usage is TRBJ2-5, with D perhaps TRBD2 (6 bases). CDR3 DNA: TGCAGTGCCCAGACTAGGGAGGAGACCCAGTACTTC. It yields the protein CSAQTREETQYF.